The rows below give T cell receptor beta chains drawn from one sample of a study of blood T cells in healthy people across ages. Each CDR3 protein gets one entry after TCRdb re-called the 5' RACE reads with MiXCR. The sample lists over 1,500,000 distinct CDR3 sequences, about two fifths seen once, with 20% to 25% in the top ten. What was sequenced was blood. Receptors originate from a human donor in good health. Each CDR3 is given with its conserved first and last residue. D genes are given only for firm matches. Clone size is stated in some rows and not others, as once, few, many or a class when expanded.

v_call	d_call	clone_size	j_call	cdr3_aa	cdr3_nt
TRBV7-7	.	.	TRBJ2-1	CASSEPRMAPDEQFF	TGTGCTAGCAGCGAACCCCGTATGGCCCCCGATGAGCAGTTCTTC
TRBV15	.	.	TRBJ2-3	CATSLGGSTDTQYF	TGTGCCACCAGCTTGGGGGGATCCACAGATACGCAGTATTTT
TRBV18	.	.	TRBJ2-1	CASSSGQLYEQFF	TGTGCCAGCTCATCCGGACAGCTCTATGAGCAGTTCTTC
TRBV7-3	.	.	TRBJ1-6	CASSPYSVSSHNSPLHF	TGTGCCAGCAGCCCGTACAGTGTGAGCTCCCATAATTCACCCCTCCACTTT
TRBV7-2	TRBD2	few	TRBJ2-7	CASSLSTSGGSVYEQYF	TGTGCCAGCAGCTTATCTACTAGCGGGGGGTCAGTCTACGAGCAGTACTTC
TRBV20-1	TRBD2	few	TRBJ2-3	CSARVGSGADTQYF	TGCAGTGCTAGAGTAGGTAGCGGGGCGGATACGCAGTATTTT
TRBV10-3	TRBD1	few	TRBJ2-1	CAISESRRTGGDEQFF	TGTGCCATCAGTGAGTCGAGGCGGACAGGGGGTGATGAGCAGTTCTTC
TRBV12-3/TRBV12-4	.	few	TRBJ2-7	CASSFSGGLSYEQYF	TGTGCCAGCAGTTTCTCTGGGGGGCTCTCCTACGAGCAGTACTTC
TRBV10-3	TRBD1	.	TRBJ2-5	CATRTGISGETQYF	TGTGCCACCCGGACAGGAATTAGTGGAGAGACCCAGTACTTC
TRBV20-1	.	.	TRBJ1-2	CSARLQAYGYTF	TGCAGTGCTAGATTACAGGCCTATGGCTACACCTTC
TRBV5-1	.	many	TRBJ2-1	CASSLNPDPRVNEQFF	TGCGCCAGCAGCCTCAACCCGGACCCTAGGGTGAATGAGCAGTTCTTC
TRBV5-1	.	.	TRBJ2-5	CASSASGVETQYF	TGCGCCAGTAGCGCATCAGGGGTAGAGACCCAGTACTTC
TRBV29-1	.	.	TRBJ1-1	CSAREWGFRTEAFF	TGCAGCGCCCGGGAATGGGGGTTTCGCACTGAAGCTTTCTTT
TRBV7-3	.	.	TRBJ2-7	CASSLTGADEQYF	TGTGCCAGCAGCTTAACAGGGGCGGACGAGCAGTACTTC
TRBV5-1	.	.	TRBJ1-1	CASSLLGARNTEAFF	TGCGCCAGCAGCTTGCTGGGGGCGAGGAACACTGAAGCTTTCTTT
TRBV7-2	.	.	TRBJ1-2	CASNLKGLNYGYTF	TGTGCCAGCAACTTAAAGGGGCTCAACTATGGCTACACCTTC
TRBV4-2	.	.	TRBJ1-2	CASSQRGSYGYTF	TGTGCCAGCAGCCAACGGGGAAGCTATGGCTACACCTTC
TRBV6-2/TRBV6-3	.	.	TRBJ1-1	CASSQFTTEAFF	TGTGCCAGCAGTCAATTTACCACTGAAGCTTTCTTT
TRBV4-2	.	.	TRBJ2-7	CASSQAAELRDEQYF	TGTGCCAGCAGCCAAGCGGCCGAGCTACGGGACGAGCAGTACTTC
TRBV2	.	few	TRBJ1-1	CASVGSNTEAFF	TGTGCCAGCGTGGGCAGTAACACTGAAGCTTTCTTT
TRBV12-3/TRBV12-4	TRBD1	few	TRBJ2-1	CASSPRTGISYNEQFF	TGTGCCAGCAGTCCTCGGACAGGGATCTCCTACAATGAGCAGTTCTTC